Below are 18 T cell receptor beta chains sequenced from a single sample in a study of T-cell reconstitution after alpha-beta-depleted transplantation in children. Unique molecular identifiers featured in how the TCRbeta library was prepared. A single record per CDR3 protein comes from TCRdb applying MiXCR to the PCR reads. This table holds 900,000 or so distinct CDR3 sequences, approximately 15% found once. The sample in question was PBMCs, mostly from graft donor cells, obtained 360 days after TCRalphabeta/CD19-depleted stem cell transplant. The receptors here all came from a male patient aged 10 to 17 who had a stem cell transplant for acute lymphoblastic leukemia, so the T cells may come from the graft donor.

This clonotype was picked up many times. This chain links TRBV5-1 with TRBJ2-3; 9 nucleotides match TRBD2. Germline trimming cut 2 bases from V and 1 base from J; bases unmatched to any gene: 5. The length of the CDR3 is 16 residues. Germline CDR1 and CDR2: SGHRS and YFSETQ. The CDR3 is CASSFVAGVGTDTQYF. The CDR3 bases are TGCGCCAGCAGCTTCGTAGCGGGAGTAGGCACAGATACGCAGTATTTT.

This clonotype was seen more than once but under ten times. The chain couples TRBV10-2 to TRBJ1-1; no firm D call. The germline CDR1 and CDR2 sequences are WSHSY and SAAADI. This CDR3 spans 12 amino acids. V was cut by 7 bases and J by 3 bases, with 9 bases left in between. In DNA form, the CDR3 reads TGCGCCAGCACGGCCGGCTACACTGAAGCTTTCTTT. It yields the protein CASTAGYTEAFF.

This clonotype was detected many times. The chain is built from TRBV18 and TRBJ2-1; 9 bases align to TRBD1. Looked up from germline, CDR1 is KGHSH and CDR2 is LQKENI. This CDR3 has 15 amino acids. J lost 8 bases, V lost 5 bases, and 10 bases had no gene match. The CDR3 nucleotides read TGTGCCAGCTCAACTAACAGGGGGCCGGCGGATGAGCAGTTCTTC. It is translated as CASSTNRGPADEQFF.

The gene calls are TRBV19 and TRBJ1-1; D possibly corresponds to TRBD1 (5 bases). With 6 bases removed from V and 7 bases from J, the gap between germline ends came to 12 bases. CDR1 is LNHDA and CDR2 is SQIVND in the germline V gene (reference sequence). The CDR3 is 12 amino acids. The CDR3 loop is CASRIPDSEAFF. CDR3 nucleotides: TGTGCCAGTAGAATTCCTGACAGTGAAGCTTTCTTT.

This clonotype has more than one count but fewer than ten. The rearrangement uses TRBV19 and TRBJ2-4, with TRBD2 matching over 9 bases. The V segment lost 4 bases and the J segment 10 bases; nucleotides outside the gene matches: 11. Germline assignment: CDR1 LNHDA and CDR2 SQIVND (reference sequence). The CDR3 runs to 15 residues. CDR3 loop: CASSRLAGRTTIQYF. The CDR3, as DNA: TGTGCCAGTAGTAGGCTAGCGGGGAGGACAACAATTCAGTACTTC.

This clonotype was recorded a few times. This sequence joins TRBV5-1 and TRBJ2-7; the match to TRBD2 covers 13 bases. V lost 4 bases, J lost 6 bases, and 4 bases stayed unmatched. Germline loops: CDR1 SGHRS, CDR2 YFSETQ. This CDR3 is built from 14 residues. The CDR3 here is CASSEGTSGIEQYF. Here the CDR3 DNA reads TGCGCCAGCAGCGAAGGGACTAGCGGGATCGAGCAGTACTTC. Filled out from reference TRBV5-1 and TRBJ2-7, the complete variable domain reads KAGVTQTPRYLIKTRGQQVTLSCSPISGHRSVSWYQQTPGQGLQFLFEYFSETQRNKGNFPGRFSGRQFSNSRSEMNVSTLELGDSALYLCASSEGTSGIEQYFGPGTRLTVT.

The chain carries TRBV19 and TRBJ1-4, with a weak D call TRBD1 (6 bases). Trimming took 7 bases from V and 5 from J, leaving 17 bases between them. Germline loops: CDR1 LNHDA, CDR2 SQIVND (reference sequence). This CDR3 is 15 amino acids long. The CDR3 here is CASKPGGTWNEKLFF. CDR3 coding DNA: TGTGCCAGTAAACCGGGGGGGACATGGAATGAAAAACTGTTTTTT.

This clonotype has at least ten counts. The CDR3 nucleotides are TGTGCCAGCAGTCGCAGCGGGAGCTCCTACAATGAGCAGTTCTTC. This encodes CASSRSGSSYNEQFF. This rearrangement joins TRBV7-3 to TRBJ2-1; TRBD2 matches 8 bases. V was clipped by 6 bases and J by 0 bases; unmatched bases: 4. The CDR3 consists of 15 residues. Germline loops: CDR1 SGHTA, CDR2 FQGTGA.

CDR3 loop: CASRGGGELFF. The CDR3 DNA follows: TGTGCCAGCAGGGGTGGTGGGGAGCTGTTTTTT. The chain is built from TRBV7-3 and TRBJ2-2; D is uncertain. Germline loops: CDR1 SGHTA, CDR2 FQGTGA. The CDR3 is 11 residues long. The ends were cut back, 6 bases at V and 8 bases at J, with 7 bases in the middle. Looking up the rest from reference TRBV7-3 and TRBJ2-2 gives the full variable domain: GAGVSQTPSNKVTEKGKYVELRCDPISGHTALYWYRQSLGQGPEFLIYFQGTGAADDSGLPNDRFFAVRPEGSVSTLKIQRTERGDSAVYLCASRGGGELFFGEGSRLTVL.

This clonotype has more than one count but fewer than ten. The genes are TRBV12-5 and TRBJ2-7; the D gene is possibly TRBD2 (5 bases). CDR1 and CDR2 (germline): LGHNT, FRNRAP. Trimming removed 3 bases at V and 2 bases at J, with 8 bases between. This CDR3 comprises 13 residues. The CDR3 loop is CASGFGLTYEQYF. The CDR3 DNA is TGTGCTAGTGGTTTTGGACTTACCTACGAGCAGTACTTC.

This clonotype was detected a few times. The chain has TRBV2 and TRBJ2-5, with 10 bases matching TRBD2. Unmatched junction bases numbered 3, after V lost 6 bases and J lost 2 bases. From germline, CDR1 is SNHLY and CDR2 FYNNEI. This CDR3 comprises 14 residues. The CDR3 DNA reads TGTGCCAGCAGGACTAGCGGGTTACAAGAGACCCAGTACTTC. It encodes CASRTSGLQETQYF.

This clonotype was seen a handful of times. The chain has TRBV30 and TRBJ2-3; D gene unclear. Per germline, CDR1 GTSNPN and CDR2 SVGIG (reference sequence). This CDR3 has 13 residues. V dropped 0 bases and J dropped 2 bases, with 6 bases sitting between them. CDR3 amino acids: CAWSVTFTDTQYF. In DNA, the CDR3 is TGTGCCTGGAGTGTAACCTTCACAGATACGCAGTATTTT. Full variable domain (missing parts from reference TRBV30 and TRBJ2-3): SQTIHQWPATLVQPVGSPLSLECTVEGTSNPNLYWYRQAAGRGLQLLFYSVGIGQISSEVPQNLSASRPQDRQFILSSKKLLLSDSGFYLCAWSVTFTDTQYFGPGTRLTVL.

In its sample, this clonotype was seen a few times. V and J are TRBV4-2 and TRBJ2-7, with TRBD2 matching 10 bases. This CDR3 is 21 amino acids long. With V trimmed by 0 bases and J by 4 bases, 21 bases remained unmatched. Germline V gene data show CDR1 as LGHNA and CDR2 as YNFKEQ. The CDR3 sequence is CASSQERGELAGLIAFYEQYF. The DNA for the CDR3 is TGTGCCAGCAGCCAAGAAAGAGGGGAACTAGCGGGGTTGATTGCCTTTTACGAGCAGTACTTC.

In its sample, this clonotype was seen a few times. The J gene is TRBJ2-7, the V gene TRBV5-1; 7 positions match TRBD2. The CDR3 runs 15 residues. Germline CDR1 is SGHRS and CDR2 is YFSETQ. V was pared by 4 bases and J by 2 bases, with 9 bases of the junction left unmatched. The DNA for the CDR3 is TGCGCCAGCAGCCGTTTAGCGGGCGAGACCTACGAGCAGTACTTC. Translating it yields CASSRLAGETYEQYF.

The chain joins TRBV7-9 to TRBJ1-6; TRBD1 aligns across 7 bases. Germline V gives CDR1 SEHNR, CDR2 FQNEAQ (reference sequence). The CDR3 contains 15 residues. V dropped 3 bases and J dropped 6; count of bases not matched to a gene: 5. As DNA, the CDR3 is TGTGCCAGCAGCTTTAAGGGACAGATTAATTCACCCCTCCACTTT. Translating gives CASSFKGQINSPLHF.

This sequence joins TRBV5-8 and TRBJ1-4; TRBD1 aligns across 10 bases. The junction had 10 bases not matched to a gene; V was cut back by 4 bases and J by 10 bases. Germline V gene lookup returns CDR1 SGHTS and CDR2 YDEGEE. The CDR3 has 15 residues. For the CDR3, the DNA is TGTGCCAGCAGCACCCGACAGGGGGCGGGTGCAAAACTGTTTTTT. Translating it yields CASSTRQGAGAKLFF.

This clonotype turned up a few times. The CDR3 here is CASSLASGPVYEQYF. The CDR3 DNA reads as TGTGCCAGCAGTTTGGCCAGCGGGCCCGTCTACGAGCAGTACTTC. The chain links TRBV12-3 or TRBV12-4 to TRBJ2-7; TRBD2 is a possible D gene (6 bases). V was trimmed by 3 bases and J by 3 bases, leaving 15 bases between them. This CDR3 comprises 15 residues.

Relative to its sample, this clonotype is medium-sized. CDR3 DNA sequence: TGTGCCAGCAGCCAAGACCCTAGCGGGACCGAGGACGAGCAGTACTTC. Its protein is CASSQDPSGTEDEQYF. The chain carries TRBV3-1 and TRBJ2-7, with TRBD2 matching 9 bases. Losses at the gene ends were 0 bases for V and 5 bases for J; bases not matched to a gene: 8. Germline assignment: CDR1 LGHDT and CDR2 YNNKEL (reference sequence). The CDR3 contains 16 residues.